This T cell receptor beta chain was identified during a study of cytomegalovirus exposure and HLA in healthy donors. Though nominally healthy at sampling, donors likely had unrecorded immune exposures. Findings and caveats of the study: Both high specificity and high sensitivity reportedly marked the classifier's diagnosis of cytomegalovirus status. Earlier results showed most TCR beta V segments being productive about 90% or about 30% of the time. V- and J-gene trimming in TCR beta was tied to a missense DCLRE1C variant by an analysis performed later.

The primer mix had 60 Vbeta and 13 Jbeta primers. Here immunoSEQ multiplex PCR was the method, and the copy in TCRdb shows in-frame clones only, minus some. The sample shows some 80,000 clones, around 10% of them seen only once. Germline V gene lookup returns CDR1 PRHDT and CDR2 FYEKMQ (reference sequence). This CDR3 has 11 residues. Trimming cost V 3 bases and J 5 bases, with 4 bases left between them. This clone occurred a few times. Its specificity is not known. Source material: PBMCs. The rearrangement uses TRBV13 and TRBJ1-1; D not resolved. This receptor was obtained from a man aged 60 to 69 in good health and CMV-seropositive. CDR3 nucleotide sequence: TGTGCCAGCAGCTTTCAGACTGAAGCTTTCTTT. Its translation is CASSFQTEAFF.